This paragraph reports one TCR beta chain. Libraries were prepared by immunoSEQ multiplex PCR; TCRdb keeps only in-frame clonotypes and omits some of them. This table has about 49,000 clones, over 75% appearing once. These data originate in a study of glioma-infiltrating T cells after dendritic cell vaccination. All glioblastoma patients lacked an isocitrate dehydrogenase mutation. Deletions cut 1 base from V and 6 bases from J, with 2 bases between. CDR1 SGHRS and CDR2 YFSETQ come from the germline V gene. This CDR3 is built from 11 residues. Source: blood, taken before dendritic cell vaccination. The clonotype was recovered from a human donor with glioblastoma. This chain links TRBV5-1 with TRBJ2-1; D is ambiguous. As DNA, the CDR3 is TGCGCCAGCAGCTTGCTCAATGAGCAGTTCTTC. Its translation: CASSLLNEQFF.